This TCR beta chain was captured in a study of cytomegalovirus exposure and HLA in healthy donors. Regarding the study as a whole: A list of 150 to 200 TCR beta chains associated with cytomegalovirus was given. An assumption of roughly uniform sequencing depth across donors underlay the presence/absence analyses. TCR beta chains associated with HLA were, in a later analysis, more clonally expanded than equally common others. Further analysis was carried out later, and it showed several of the most significant clusters appearing linked to common viral pathogens.

A word on this clone: Its antigen is still unknown.

PCR was performed using 60 Vbeta and 13 Jbeta primers. Repertoires were generated with immunoSEQ multiplex PCR, while TCRdb's copy carries only in-frame clones and drops some. The specimen's table records some 76,000 clones. The germline V gene has CDR1 SGHRS and CDR2 YFSETQ. CDR3 length equals 17 residues. With 4 bases clipped from V and 3 bases from J, the junction kept 12 bases outside the gene matches. The sequence came from a boy aged 5 to 17 in good health and CMV-seronegative. V is TRBV5-1 and J is TRBJ2-3; the match to TRBD2 covers 9 bases. Input material: PBMCs. The CDR3 loop is CASSPSRGGAETDTQYF. Here the CDR3 DNA reads TGCGCCAGCAGCCCTTCTCGCGGGGGGGCCGAGACAGATACGCAGTATTTT.